The 25 T cell receptor beta chains below all came from one sample that was sequenced in a study of blood T cell repertoires in COVID-19 (dated by TCRdb to 2018 to 2020). Receptor libraries were prepared by the immunoSEQ multiplex PCR assay. TCRdb stores this immuneACCESS table with in-frame sequences only. Part of the clones is absent; in the studies checked, under half of the shortfall reflects unresolved V genes, and no reason is known for the rest. Across this sample there are about 120,000 clones, with 65% to 80% seen only once. The ten largest clones take up 2.5% to 3% of the sample. Sequenced sample: peripheral blood. The receptors here all came from a man aged 45-65 years with acute or convalescent COVID-19.

The table lists this clone with a count of one. The gene calls are TRBV3-1 (or the pseudogene TRBV3-2) and TRBJ2-1, with 14 bases fitting TRBD2. After removal of 4 bases from V and 5 bases from J, the junction contained 4 bases not matched to a gene. CDR1 and CDR2 (germline): LGHDT, YNNKEL (reference sequence). There are 16 residues in the CDR3. DNA of the CDR3: TGTGCCAGCAGCCCCGGACTAGCGGGAGGCAACAATGAGCAGTTCTTC. It is translated as CASSPGLAGGNNEQFF.

This sequence joins TRBV5-1 and TRBJ1-4; 11 nucleotides line up with TRBD1. V gave up 5 bases and J gave up 7 bases; unmatched junction bases: 4. The CDR3 runs 14 residues. Germline V gene lookup returns CDR1 SGHRS and CDR2 YFSETQ. CDR3 in amino acids: CASSWTGGIEKLFF. CDR3 in DNA: TGCGCCAGCAGTTGGACAGGGGGCATTGAAAAACTGTTTTTT.

This clone was counted a few times. The chain combines TRBV7-3 with TRBJ2-7, with 7 bases identical to TRBD2. CDR1 and CDR2 from the germline V gene are SGHTA and FQGTGA. The CDR3 covers 14 residues. J lost 5 bases, V lost 1 base, and 5 bases had no gene match. CDR3 nucleotide sequence: TGTGCCAGCAGCTTAATGGGAGGGCCGGACGAGCAGTACTTC. It is translated as CASSLMGGPDEQYF.

The rearrangement joins TRBV4-2 to TRBJ1-2, with 8 bases identical to TRBD1. This CDR3 region has 16 residues. The germline V gene encodes CDR1 LGHNA and CDR2 YNFKEQ. Trimming removed 0 bases from V and 4 bases from J; junction bases left unmatched: 7. CDR3 amino acids: CASSQEFGGQAYGYTF. In DNA form, the CDR3 reads TGTGCCAGCAGCCAAGAATTCGGGGGACAGGCCTATGGCTACACCTTC.

V is TRBV7-9 and J is TRBJ2-7; TRBD1 matches at 7 bases. Germline V gene lookup returns CDR1 SEHNR and CDR2 FQNEAQ (reference sequence). This CDR3 contains 18 residues. The V gene end was trimmed by 0 bases and the J gene end by 3 bases; junction bases not matched to a gene: 14. DNA for the CDR3: TGTGCCAGCAGCTTAGCGTTGGGGTTGAGGGACAGAGTCTACGAGCAGTACTTC. Translating gives CASSLALGLRDRVYEQYF.

The chain uses TRBV3-1 (or the pseudogene TRBV3-2) and TRBJ1-1; no reliable D call. The germline gives CDR1 LGHDT, CDR2 YNNKEL (reference sequence). CDR3 length: 12 amino acids. V was trimmed by 3 bases and J by 2 bases, leaving 4 bases between them. The CDR3 loop is CASSQANTEAFF. The DNA for the CDR3 is TGTGCCAGCAGCCAGGCAAACACTGAAGCTTTCTTT.

The CDR3 sequence: CASWTGDNEQFF. CDR3 nucleotide sequence: TGTGCCAGCTGGACGGGGGACAATGAGCAGTTCTTC. The V gene is TRBV12-3 or TRBV12-4, the J gene TRBJ2-1; tentatively, D is TRBD2 (6 bases). The CDR3 is 12 residues long. Trimming pared 8 bases from V and 5 bases from J, leaving 10 bases between.

This clone was counted between two and nine times. CDR3 residues: CASSQDVVAGGRGELFF. DNA for the CDR3: TGTGCCAGCAGCCAAGATGTGGTAGCGGGGGGGCGAGGGGAGCTGTTTTTT. This chain connects TRBV4-2 to TRBJ2-2; 11 bases are shared with TRBD2. CDR3 length: 17 amino acids. V shed 0 bases and J 8 bases; nucleotides not matched to a gene: 8. CDR1 and CDR2 (germline): LGHNA, YNFKEQ.

The chain carries TRBV5-1 and TRBJ1-2; 8 positions match TRBD1. Losses at the gene ends were 4 bases for V and 2 bases for J; bases not matched to a gene: 7. The CDR3 extends over 15 amino acids. Germline CDR1 is SGHRS and CDR2 is YFSETQ. Here the CDR3 reads CASSQGQGNNYGYTF. CDR3 nucleotides: TGCGCCAGCAGCCAAGGACAGGGCAACAACTATGGCTACACCTTC.

The genes are TRBV2 and TRBJ2-5; the D gene is possibly TRBD1 (5 bases). CDR3 length: 15 residues. Trimming shortened V by 1 base and J by 5 bases, and 14 bases separated the two germline ends. CDR1 is SNHLY, CDR2 FYNNEI, per germline. For the CDR3, the DNA is TGTGCCAGCAGTGAAGGGTCAGCGACAGCGGAGACCCAGTACTTC. Its translation is CASSEGSATAETQYF.

The rearrangement uses TRBV9 and TRBJ2-5; TRBD1 matches 7 bases. CDR1 and CDR2 from the germline V gene are SGDLS and YYNGEE. The CDR3 runs 15 residues. Losses at the gene ends were 0 bases for V and 2 bases for J; bases not matched to a gene: 4. In nucleotides, the CDR3 is TGTGCCAGCAGCGTAGACGGGACAGAACAAGAGACCCAGTACTTC. Amino acids: CASSVDGTEQETQYF.

The chain carries TRBV2 and TRBJ2-1, with TRBD2 matching 11 bases. Germline trimming cut 6 bases from V and 6 bases from J; bases unmatched to any gene: 4. Germline assignment: CDR1 SNHLY and CDR2 FYNNEI. The CDR3 is 14 amino acids. CDR3 sequence: CASSGLAGANEQFF. In nucleotides, the CDR3 is TGTGCCAGCAGCGGACTAGCGGGTGCCAATGAGCAGTTCTTC.

The rearrangement joins TRBV6-2 or TRBV6-3 to TRBJ1-2, with 9 nucleotides matching TRBD1. The CDR3 runs 14 residues. J gave up 8 bases and V 4 bases, and 8 bases lay outside the gene matches. CDR1 is MNHEY and CDR2 is SVGEGT in the germline V gene. This CDR3 is CASSFPRTGEGYTF. CDR3 coding DNA: TGTGCCAGCAGTTTCCCAAGGACAGGGGAGGGCTACACCTTC.

The chain employs TRBV28 and TRBJ2-7, with 13 bases fitting TRBD2. Germline lookup yields CDR1 MDHEN and CDR2 SYDVKM. The V segment lost 5 bases and the J segment 3 bases; nucleotides outside the gene matches: 7. This CDR3 contains 16 residues. The CDR3 reads CASSVIGTSGNYEQYF. In DNA, the CDR3 is TGTGCCAGCAGTGTGATTGGGACTAGCGGGAACTACGAGCAGTACTTC.

On this clone: This specimen includes other DNA sequences encoding the same CDR3. The chain has TRBV19 and TRBJ2-7, with TRBD1 as a possible D gene (6 bases). Looked up from germline, CDR1 is LNHDA and CDR2 is SQIVND (reference sequence). This CDR3 spans 13 amino acids. Trimming shortened V by 5 bases and J by 4 bases, and 12 bases separated the two germline ends. This CDR3 reads CASSPRDTYEQYF. The CDR3 region has the DNA TGTGCCAGTAGTCCCCGGGACACTTACGAGCAGTACTTC. The whole variable domain, remainder taken from reference TRBV19 and TRBJ2-7, is DGGITQSPKYLFRKEGQNVTLSCEQNLNHDAMYWYRQDPGQGLRLIYYSQIVNDFQKGDIAEGYSVSREKKESFPLTVTSAQKNPTAFYLCASSPRDTYEQYFGPGTRLTVT.

V gene TRBV29-1 combines with J gene TRBJ2-5; D unresolved. Trimming pared 5 bases from V and 2 bases from J, leaving 15 bases between. Germline CDR1 reads SQVTM; CDR2 reads ANQGSEA. This CDR3 comprises 14 residues. The DNA for the CDR3 is TGCAGCGTTCCCATATCAACTTCTCAAGAGACCCAGTACTTC. Its translation: CSVPISTSQETQYF.

V is TRBV6-1 and J is TRBJ2-1, with 12 bases matching TRBD2. The length of the CDR3 is 17 residues. Germline V gene lookup returns CDR1 MNHNS and CDR2 SASEGT. J gave up 7 bases and V 3 bases, and 10 bases lay outside the gene matches. CDR3 bases: TGTGCCAGCAGTGACCCCTGGACTAGCGGGAATTTAAATGAGCAGTTCTTC. Protein product: CASSDPWTSGNLNEQFF.

The chain recombines TRBV30 with TRBJ1-1; D gene unclear. The CDR3 is made up of 14 amino acids. Trimming cost V 4 bases and J 12 bases, with 24 bases left between them. Germline CDR1 and CDR2: GTSNPN and SVGIG (reference sequence). CDR3 amino acids: CAWTQYLSAGESFF. CDR3 nucleotide sequence: TGTGCCTGGACCCAATATTTAAGCGCCGGGGAGTCTTTCTTT. The complete variable domain, with remaining parts taken from reference TRBV30 and TRBJ1-1, reads SQTIHQWPATLVQPVGSPLSLECTVEGTSNPNLYWYRQAAGRGLQLLFYSVGIGQISSEVPQNLSASRPQDRQFILSSKKLLLSDSGFYLCAWTQYLSAGESFFGQGTRLTVV.

Note on this clone: An end of the junction does not agree with germline; a read error may underlie this. This chain connects TRBV2 to TRBJ2-7; no clear D. Germline V CDR1 and CDR2: SNHLY, FYNNEI. The length of the CDR3 is 13 residues. The chain's CDR3 is CASSEDRYTEQYF. In DNA, the CDR3 is TGTGCCAGCAGCGAAGACCGTTATACTGAGCAGTACTTC.

The rearrangement uses TRBV13 and TRBJ2-7; 10 nucleotides line up with TRBD2. CDR3 size: 16 residues. Germline V gene lookup returns CDR1 PRHDT and CDR2 FYEKMQ (reference sequence). Losses at the gene ends were 0 bases for V and 3 bases for J; bases not matched to a gene: 5. The CDR3 is CASSLGSGGSNYEQYF. The CDR3 nucleotides are TGTGCCAGCAGCTTAGGTAGCGGGGGGTCTAACTACGAGCAGTACTTC.

The chain is built from TRBV4-2 and TRBJ1-1, with D possibly matching TRBD1 (6 bases). The CDR3 runs to 17 residues. Germline CDR1 reads LGHNA; CDR2 reads YNFKEQ. V was clipped by 7 bases and J by 6 bases, with 27 bases between them. CDR3 coding DNA: TGTGCCAGCATCCAGCAGCCCCGACGCGGGGGGCAGTCTGAAGCTTTCTTT. It specifies CASIQQPRRGGQSEAFF.

This chain connects TRBV4-1 to TRBJ2-3; 9 bases are a match to TRBD2. Losses at the gene ends were 4 bases for V and 3 bases for J; bases not matched to a gene: 5. The CDR3 length is 15 residues. In germline, CDR1 is MGHRA, CDR2 YSYEKL. The CDR3 sequence is CASSPSGKGTDTQYF. CDR3 in DNA: TGCGCCAGCAGCCCTAGCGGGAAGGGGACAGATACGCAGTATTTT.

This clone was recorded a few times. As DNA, the CDR3 is TGCAGTGCAACGGACAGGGGTGGCTACACCTTC. Amino acid sequence: CSATDRGGYTF. The chain links TRBV20-1 to TRBJ1-2; 9 bases line up with TRBD1. Germline CDR1 DFQATT, CDR2 SNEGSKA (reference sequence). With V trimmed by 6 bases and J by 7 bases, 3 bases remained unmatched. The CDR3 extends over 11 amino acids.

This clone was observed a handful of times. This sequence joins TRBV9 and TRBJ1-1, with D maybe TRBD1 (5 bases). Germline V gene data show CDR1 as SGDLS and CDR2 as YYNGEE. Trimming shortened V by 3 bases and J by 3 bases, and 12 bases separated the two germline ends. This CDR3 comprises 14 residues. The CDR3 coding sequence is TGTGCCAGCAGCGGGGGCCCAGGGTACACTGAAGCTTTCTTT. Translating it yields CASSGGPGYTEAFF.

The chain employs TRBV7-9 and TRBJ1-5; D might be TRBD1 (5 bases). This CDR3 comprises 14 residues. Germline V gene lookup returns CDR1 SEHNR and CDR2 FQNEAQ (reference sequence). Trimming took 5 bases from V and 7 from J, leaving 15 bases between them. CDR3 loop: CASSPAGYAQPQHF. For the CDR3, the DNA is TGTGCCAGCAGCCCGGCAGGGTATGCGCAGCCCCAGCATTTT.